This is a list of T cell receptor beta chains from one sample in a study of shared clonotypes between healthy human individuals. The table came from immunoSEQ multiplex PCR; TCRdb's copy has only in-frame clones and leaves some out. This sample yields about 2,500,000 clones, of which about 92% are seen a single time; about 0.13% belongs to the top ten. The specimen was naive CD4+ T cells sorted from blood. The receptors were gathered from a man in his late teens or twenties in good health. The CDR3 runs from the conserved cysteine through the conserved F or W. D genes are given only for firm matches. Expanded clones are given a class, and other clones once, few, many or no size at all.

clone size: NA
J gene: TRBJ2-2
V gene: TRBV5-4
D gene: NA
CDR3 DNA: TGTGCCAGCAGCCTGGGAGGCTTCAGGAAGATCGGGGAGCTGTTTTTT
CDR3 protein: CASSLGGFRKIGELFF

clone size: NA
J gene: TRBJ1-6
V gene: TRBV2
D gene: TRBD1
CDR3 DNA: TGTGCCAGCAGGGATCTAGGGACAGGGCAGATATCATCCTATAATTCACCCCTCCACTTT
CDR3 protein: CASRDLGTGQISSYNSPLHF

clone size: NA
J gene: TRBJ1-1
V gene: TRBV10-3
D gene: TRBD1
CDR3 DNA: TGTGCCGTACTAAAACAGGGGCTGAACACTGAAGCTTTCTTT
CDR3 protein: CAVLKQGLNTEAFF

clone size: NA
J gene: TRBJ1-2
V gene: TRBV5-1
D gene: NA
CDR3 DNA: TGCGCCAGCAGCCCCGGAGGGGCTAACTATGGCTACACCTTC
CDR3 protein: CASSPGGANYGYTF

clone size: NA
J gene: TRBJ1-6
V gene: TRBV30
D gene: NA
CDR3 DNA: TGTACCTCGGACACAGATAGCTATAATTCACCCCTCCACTTT
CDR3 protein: CTSDTDSYNSPLHF

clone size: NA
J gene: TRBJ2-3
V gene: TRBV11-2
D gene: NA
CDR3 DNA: TGTGCCAGCAGCAGACAGGGAGGTAGAGCAGATACGCAGTATTTT
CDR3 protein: CASSRQGGRADTQYF

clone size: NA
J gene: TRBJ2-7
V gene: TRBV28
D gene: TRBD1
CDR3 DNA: TGTGCCAGCAGTCCCGCTACCGGGACAGGGACGAACGAGCAGTACTTC
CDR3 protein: CASSPATGTGTNEQYF

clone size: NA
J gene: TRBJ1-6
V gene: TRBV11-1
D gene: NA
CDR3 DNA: TGTGCCAGCAGCTTAGGGTTTAATTCACCCCTCCACTTT
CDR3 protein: CASSLGFNSPLHF

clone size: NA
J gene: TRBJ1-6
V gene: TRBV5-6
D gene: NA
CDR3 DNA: TGTGCCAGCAACACAGGGTTAAGTTCACCCCTCCACTTT
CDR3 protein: CASNTGLSSPLHF

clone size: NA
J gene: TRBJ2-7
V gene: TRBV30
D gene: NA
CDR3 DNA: TGTGCCTGGAGTGTACCGGGGGACAGCCCCTACGAGCAGTACTTC
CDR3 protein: CAWSVPGDSPYEQYF

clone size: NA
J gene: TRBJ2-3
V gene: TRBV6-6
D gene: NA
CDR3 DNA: TGTGCCAGCAGTTACCCTCGAGACGCAGGGCCAGATACGCAGTATTTT
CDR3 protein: CASSYPRDAGPDTQYF

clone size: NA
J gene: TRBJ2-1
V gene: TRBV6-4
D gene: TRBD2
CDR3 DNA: TGTGCCAGCAGTGAGGGGAGCGGGAGGGCCGGAAATGAGCAGTTCTTC
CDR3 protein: CASSEGSGRAGNEQFF

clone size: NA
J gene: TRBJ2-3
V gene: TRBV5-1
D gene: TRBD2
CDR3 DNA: TGCGCCAGCAGCTTGAAGTCGTCCGGGACTAGCAATCCCACAGATACGCAGTATTTT
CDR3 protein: CASSLKSSGTSNPTDTQYF

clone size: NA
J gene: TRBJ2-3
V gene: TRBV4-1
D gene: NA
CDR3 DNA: TGCGCCAGCAGCCAAGAGACAGGTTCAAGACCTAGCACAGATACGCAGTATTTT
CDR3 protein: CASSQETGSRPSTDTQYF

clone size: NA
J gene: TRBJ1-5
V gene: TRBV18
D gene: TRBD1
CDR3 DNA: TGTGCCAGCTCACCAAGTATGGCAGGGGGTAATCAGCCCCAGCATTTT
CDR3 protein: CASSPSMAGGNQPQHF

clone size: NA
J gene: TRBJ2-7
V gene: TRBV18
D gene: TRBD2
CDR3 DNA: TGTGCCAGCTCACCGGGCGGTAGCGGGTACGAGCAGTACTTC
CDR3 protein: CASSPGGSGYEQYF

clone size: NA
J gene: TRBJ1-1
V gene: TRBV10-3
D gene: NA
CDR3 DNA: TGTGCCACCCGGACAGACATTATGAACACTGAAGCTTTCTTT
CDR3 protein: CATRTDIMNTEAFF

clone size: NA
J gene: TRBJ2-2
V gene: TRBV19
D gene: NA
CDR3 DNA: TGTGCCAGTAGTATACAAGGGGCGGGCGCCGGGGAGCTGTTTTTT
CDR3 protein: CASSIQGAGAGELFF

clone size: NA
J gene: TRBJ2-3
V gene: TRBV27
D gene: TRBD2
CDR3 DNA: TGTGCCAGCAGTCCCAGGACTAGGGCTAGCACAGATACGCAGTATTTT
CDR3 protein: CASSPRTRASTDTQYF

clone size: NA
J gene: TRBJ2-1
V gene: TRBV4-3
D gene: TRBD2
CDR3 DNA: TGCGCCAGCAGCCAAGGGGTCACTAGCGGGATGATAGAGCAGTTCTTC
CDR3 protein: CASSQGVTSGMIEQFF

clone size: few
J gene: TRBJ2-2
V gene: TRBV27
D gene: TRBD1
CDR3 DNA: TGTGCCAGCAGGGAGGACAGGATAAACACCGGGGAGCTGTTTTTT
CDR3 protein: CASREDRINTGELFF

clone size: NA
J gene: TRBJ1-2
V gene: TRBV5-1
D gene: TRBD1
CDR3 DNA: TGCGCCAGCAGCCCTGGACAGGGCGGTGGCTACACCTTC
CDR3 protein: CASSPGQGGGYTF

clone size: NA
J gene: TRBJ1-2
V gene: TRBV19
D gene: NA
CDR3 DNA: TGTGCCAGTAGTATGGGGGCTCTAAACTATGGCTACACCTTC
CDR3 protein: CASSMGALNYGYTF

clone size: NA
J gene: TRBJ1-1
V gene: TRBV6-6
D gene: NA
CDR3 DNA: TGTGCCAGCAGATTAGGGGGAAGGACTGAAGCTTTCTTT
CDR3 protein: CASRLGGRTEAFF

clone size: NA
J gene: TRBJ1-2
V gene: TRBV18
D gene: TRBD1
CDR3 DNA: TGTGCCAGCTCACTTTCGGGACAGGGAGACTATGGCTACACCTTC
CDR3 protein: CASSLSGQGDYGYTF

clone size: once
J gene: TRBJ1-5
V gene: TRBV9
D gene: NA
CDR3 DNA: TGTGCCAGCAGCGTTTCAGGTAGCTATCAGCCCCAGCATTTT
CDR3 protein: CASSVSGSYQPQHF

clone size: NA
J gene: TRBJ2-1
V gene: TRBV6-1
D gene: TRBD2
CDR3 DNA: TGTGCCAGCAGTGAAGGGACTAGCGGGGGGAATGAGCAGTTCTTC
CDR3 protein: CASSEGTSGGNEQFF

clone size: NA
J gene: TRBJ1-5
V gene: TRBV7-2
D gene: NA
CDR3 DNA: TGTGCCAGCAGCTTCCCGCCGAAGGGTGGTAGGATTCAGCCCCAGCATTTT
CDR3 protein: CASSFPPKGGRIQPQHF

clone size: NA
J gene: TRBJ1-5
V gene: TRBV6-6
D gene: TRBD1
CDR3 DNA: TGTGCCAGCAGTCCCGGGACAGTGAATAGCAATCAGCCCCAGCATTTT
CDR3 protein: CASSPGTVNSNQPQHF

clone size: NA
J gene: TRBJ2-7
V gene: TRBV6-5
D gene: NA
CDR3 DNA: TGTGCCAGTCGTCAGGACAAACTCTACGAGCAGTACTTC
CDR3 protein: CASRQDKLYEQYF

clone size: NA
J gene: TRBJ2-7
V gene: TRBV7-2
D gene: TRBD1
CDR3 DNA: TGTGCCAGCAGCTTGGCAGGGACAGGGAAAGACGAGCAGTACTTC
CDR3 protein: CASSLAGTGKDEQYF

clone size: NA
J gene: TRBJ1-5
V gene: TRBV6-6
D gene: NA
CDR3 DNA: TGTGCCGGGGGAATCAATCAGCCCCAGCATTTT
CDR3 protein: CAGGINQPQHF

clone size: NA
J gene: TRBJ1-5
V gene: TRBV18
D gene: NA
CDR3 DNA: TGTGCCAGCTCTCCGGGGGGCTACTACAATCAGCCCCAGCATTTT
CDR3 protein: CASSPGGYYNQPQHF

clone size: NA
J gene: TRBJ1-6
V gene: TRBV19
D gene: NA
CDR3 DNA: TGTGCCAGTAGTCGCGAGGTGACAAAGGGATTTGGATCACCCCTCCACTTT
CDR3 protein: CASSREVTKGFGSPLHF

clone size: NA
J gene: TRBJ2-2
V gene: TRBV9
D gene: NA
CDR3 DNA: TGTGCCAGCAGCCCAGCAGACATCACCGGGGAGCTGTTTTTT
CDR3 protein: CASSPADITGELFF

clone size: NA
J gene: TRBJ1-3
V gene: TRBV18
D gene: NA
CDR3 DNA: TGTGCCAGCTCACCGTCGGGTAACGGAAACACCATATATTTT
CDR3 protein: CASSPSGNGNTIYF

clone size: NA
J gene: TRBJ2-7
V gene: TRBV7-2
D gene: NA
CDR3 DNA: TGTGCCAGCATCGGGGGACTTGCGGCGTACTTC
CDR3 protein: CASIGGLAAYF

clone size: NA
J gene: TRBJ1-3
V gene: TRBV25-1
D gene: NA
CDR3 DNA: TGTGCCAGCAGTGAGAACAGGGCCGCTTCTGGAAACACCATATATTTT
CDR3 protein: CASSENRAASGNTIYF

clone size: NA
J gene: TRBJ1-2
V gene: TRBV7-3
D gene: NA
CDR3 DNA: TGTGCCAGCAGCGGAAACCCCGGGGCCGGCTATGGCTACACCTTC
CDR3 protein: CASSGNPGAGYGYTF

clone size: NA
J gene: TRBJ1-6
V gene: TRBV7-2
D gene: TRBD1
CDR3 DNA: TGTGCCAGCAGCTTAACGATGGCAGCCAGGGGGGATTCACCCCTCCACTTT
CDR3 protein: CASSLTMAARGDSPLHF

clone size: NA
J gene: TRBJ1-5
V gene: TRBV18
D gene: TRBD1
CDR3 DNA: TGTGCCAGCTCACTATCAACAGGGGAGGGACAGCCCCAGCATTTT
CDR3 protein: CASSLSTGEGQPQHF

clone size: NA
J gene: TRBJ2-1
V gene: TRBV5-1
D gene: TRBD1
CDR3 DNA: TGCGCCAGCAGCCCCGCCCCGGGACAGGGCAATGAGCAGTTCTTC
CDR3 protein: CASSPAPGQGNEQFF

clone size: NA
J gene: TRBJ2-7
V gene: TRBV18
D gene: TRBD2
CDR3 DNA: TGTGCCAGCTCACCAAGACTAGCAGAGACCTACGAGCAGTACTTC
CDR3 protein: CASSPRLAETYEQYF

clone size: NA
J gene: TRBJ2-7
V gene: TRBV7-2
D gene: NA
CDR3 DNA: TGTGCCAGCAGAGCCTCAGGAGCCTCCTACGAGCAGTACTTC
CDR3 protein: CASRASGASYEQYF

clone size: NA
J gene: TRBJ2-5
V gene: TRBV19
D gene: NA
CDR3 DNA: TGTGCCAGTAGTTTGGCCACCAACCAAGAGACCCAGTACTTC
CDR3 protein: CASSLATNQETQYF

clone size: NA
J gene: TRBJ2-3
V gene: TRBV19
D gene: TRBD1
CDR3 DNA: TGTGCCAGTAGTCCAGACAGGGGAACAGATACGCAGTATTTT
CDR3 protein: CASSPDRGTDTQYF

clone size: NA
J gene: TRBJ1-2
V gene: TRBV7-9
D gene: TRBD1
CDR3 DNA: TGTGCCAGCAACGGACAGGGCGATTCGGGCTACACCTTC
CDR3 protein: CASNGQGDSGYTF

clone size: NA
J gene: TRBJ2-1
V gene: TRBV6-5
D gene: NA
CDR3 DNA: TGTGCCAGCACCAACGGTGGTGAGCAGTTCTTC
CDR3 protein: CASTNGGEQFF

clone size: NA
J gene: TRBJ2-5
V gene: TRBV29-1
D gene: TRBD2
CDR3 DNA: TGCAGCGTTGAAGCTAGCGGAGGGTACCAAGAGACCCAGTACTTC
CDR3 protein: CSVEASGGYQETQYF

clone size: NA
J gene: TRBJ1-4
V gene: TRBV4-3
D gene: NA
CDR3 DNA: TGCGCCAGCAGCCAAGGGGCAGGGTCGGCTAATGAAAAACTGTTTTTT
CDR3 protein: CASSQGAGSANEKLFF

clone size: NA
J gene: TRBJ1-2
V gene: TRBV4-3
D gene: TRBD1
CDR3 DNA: TGCGCCAGCAGCCCGACAGGGGGTGATGGCTACACCTTC
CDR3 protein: CASSPTGGDGYTF

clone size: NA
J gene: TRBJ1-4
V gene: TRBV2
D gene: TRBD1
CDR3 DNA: TGTGCCAGCTGGGAGGGGGCGCTTGAAAAACTGTTTTTT
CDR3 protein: CASWEGALEKLFF

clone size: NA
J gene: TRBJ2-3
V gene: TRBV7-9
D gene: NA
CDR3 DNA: TGTGCCAGCAGCTCCTCTGAAGGCACAGATACGCAGTATTTT
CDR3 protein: CASSSSEGTDTQYF